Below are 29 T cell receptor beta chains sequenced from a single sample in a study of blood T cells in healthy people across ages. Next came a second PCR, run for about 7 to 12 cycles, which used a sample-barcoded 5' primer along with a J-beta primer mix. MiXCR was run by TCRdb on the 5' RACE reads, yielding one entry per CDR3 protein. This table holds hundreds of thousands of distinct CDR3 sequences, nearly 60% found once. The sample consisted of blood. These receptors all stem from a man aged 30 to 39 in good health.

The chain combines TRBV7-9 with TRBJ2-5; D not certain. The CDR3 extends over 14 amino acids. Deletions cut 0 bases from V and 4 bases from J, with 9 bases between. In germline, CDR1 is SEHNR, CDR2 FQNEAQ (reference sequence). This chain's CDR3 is CASSLARNGETQYF. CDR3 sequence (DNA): TGTGCCAGCAGCTTAGCGCGTAATGGAGAGACCCAGTACTTC.

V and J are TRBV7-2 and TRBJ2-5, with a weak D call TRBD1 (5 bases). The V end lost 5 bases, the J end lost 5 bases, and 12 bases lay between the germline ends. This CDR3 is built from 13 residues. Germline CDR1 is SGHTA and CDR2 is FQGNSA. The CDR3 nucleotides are TGTGCCAGCAGCCAGACGCCAGGGGAGACCCAGTACTTC. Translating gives CASSQTPGETQYF.

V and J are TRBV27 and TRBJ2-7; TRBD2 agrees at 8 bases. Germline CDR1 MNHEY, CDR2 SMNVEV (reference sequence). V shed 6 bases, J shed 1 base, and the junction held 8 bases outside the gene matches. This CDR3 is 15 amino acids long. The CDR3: CASSPVAGRSYEQYF. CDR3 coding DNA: TGTGCCAGCAGCCCGGTAGCGGGGAGATCCTACGAGCAGTACTTC.

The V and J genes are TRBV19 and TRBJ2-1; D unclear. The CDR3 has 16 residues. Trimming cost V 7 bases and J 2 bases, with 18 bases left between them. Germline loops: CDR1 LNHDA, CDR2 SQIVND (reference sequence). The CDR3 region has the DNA TGTGCCAGTACCGAAGCAGGCACACGCCCCTACAATGAGCAGTTCTTC. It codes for CASTEAGTRPYNEQFF.

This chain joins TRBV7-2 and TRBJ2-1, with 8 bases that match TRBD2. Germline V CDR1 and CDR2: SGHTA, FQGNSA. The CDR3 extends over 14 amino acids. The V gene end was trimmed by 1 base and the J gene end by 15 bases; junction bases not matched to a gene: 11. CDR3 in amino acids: CASSLVMAGGLPFF. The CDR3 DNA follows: TGTGCCAGCAGCTTAGTAATGGCGGGAGGTTTACCGTTCTTC. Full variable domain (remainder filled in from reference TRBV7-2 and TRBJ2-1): GAGVSQSPSNKVTEKGKDVELRCDPISGHTALYWYRQSLGQGLEFLIYFQGNSAPDKSGLPSDRFSAERTGGSVSTLTIQRTQQEDSAVYLCASSLVMAGGLPFFGPGTRLTVL.

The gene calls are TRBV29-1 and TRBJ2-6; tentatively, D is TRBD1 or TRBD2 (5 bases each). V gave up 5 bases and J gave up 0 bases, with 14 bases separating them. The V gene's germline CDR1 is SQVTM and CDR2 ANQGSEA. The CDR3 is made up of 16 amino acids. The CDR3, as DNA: TGCAGCGTTAAACGGGACGGTTACTCTGGGGCCAACGTCCTGACTTTC. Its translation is CSVKRDGYSGANVLTF.

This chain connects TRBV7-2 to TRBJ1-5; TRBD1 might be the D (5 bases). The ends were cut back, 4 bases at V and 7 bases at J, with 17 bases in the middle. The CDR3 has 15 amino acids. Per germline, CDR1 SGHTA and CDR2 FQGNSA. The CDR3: CASSSLGGTGQPQHF. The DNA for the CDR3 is TGTGCCAGCAGCTCTCTCGGAGGGACGGGGCAGCCCCAGCATTTT.

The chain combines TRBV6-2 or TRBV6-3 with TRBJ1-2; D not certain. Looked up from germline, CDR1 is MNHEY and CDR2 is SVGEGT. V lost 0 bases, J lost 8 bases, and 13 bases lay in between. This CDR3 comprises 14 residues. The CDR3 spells CASSYSNVGRGYTF. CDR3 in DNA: TGTGCCAGCAGTTACTCGAATGTGGGTAGGGGCTACACCTTC.

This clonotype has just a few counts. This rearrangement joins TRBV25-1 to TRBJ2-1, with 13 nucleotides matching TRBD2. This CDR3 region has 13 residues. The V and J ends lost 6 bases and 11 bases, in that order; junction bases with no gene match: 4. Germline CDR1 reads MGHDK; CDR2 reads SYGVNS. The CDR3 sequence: CASSLGLAGKQFF. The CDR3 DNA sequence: TGTGCCAGCAGCCTGGGACTAGCGGGAAAGCAGTTCTTC.

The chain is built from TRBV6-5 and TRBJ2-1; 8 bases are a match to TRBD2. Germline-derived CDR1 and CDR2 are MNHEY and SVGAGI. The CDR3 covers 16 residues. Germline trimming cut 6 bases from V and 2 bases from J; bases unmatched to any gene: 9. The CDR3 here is CASRAYSGTAYNEQFF. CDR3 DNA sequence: TGTGCCAGCAGAGCCTATAGCGGGACCGCCTACAATGAGCAGTTCTTC.

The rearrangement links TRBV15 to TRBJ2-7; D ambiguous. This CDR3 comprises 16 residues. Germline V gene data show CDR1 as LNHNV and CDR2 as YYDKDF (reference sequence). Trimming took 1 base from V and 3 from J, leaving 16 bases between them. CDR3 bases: TGTGCCACCAGCAGAGTGGGCCCCCCGCGAAGCTACGAGCAGTACTTC. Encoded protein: CATSRVGPPRSYEQYF.

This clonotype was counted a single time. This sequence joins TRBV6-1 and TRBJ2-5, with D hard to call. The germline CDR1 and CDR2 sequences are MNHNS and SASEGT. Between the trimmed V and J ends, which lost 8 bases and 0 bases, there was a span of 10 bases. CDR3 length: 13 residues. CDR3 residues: CASGKWDQETQYF. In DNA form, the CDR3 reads TGTGCCAGCGGGAAGTGGGACCAAGAGACCCAGTACTTC.

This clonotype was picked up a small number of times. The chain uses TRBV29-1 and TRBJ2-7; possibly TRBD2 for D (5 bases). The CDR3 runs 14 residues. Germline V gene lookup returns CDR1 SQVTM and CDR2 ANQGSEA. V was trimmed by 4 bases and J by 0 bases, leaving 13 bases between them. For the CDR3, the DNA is TGCAGCGTTGTCTCTAGCAGGAGCTCCTACGAGCAGTACTTC. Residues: CSVVSSRSSYEQYF.

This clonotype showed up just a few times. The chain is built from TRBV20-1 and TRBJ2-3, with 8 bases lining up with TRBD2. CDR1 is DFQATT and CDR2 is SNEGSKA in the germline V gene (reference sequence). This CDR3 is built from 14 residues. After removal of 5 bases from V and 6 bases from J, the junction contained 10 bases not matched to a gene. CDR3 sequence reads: CSAARSGSGDTQYF. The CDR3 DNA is TGCAGTGCTGCAAGAAGCGGGAGTGGGGATACGCAGTATTTT.

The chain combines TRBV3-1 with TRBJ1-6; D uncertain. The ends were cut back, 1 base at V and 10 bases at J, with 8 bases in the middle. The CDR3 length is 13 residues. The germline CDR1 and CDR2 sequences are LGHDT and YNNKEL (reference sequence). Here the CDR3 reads CASSQGGRSPLHF. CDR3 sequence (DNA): TGTGCCAGCAGCCAAGGAGGGCGATCACCCCTCCACTTT.

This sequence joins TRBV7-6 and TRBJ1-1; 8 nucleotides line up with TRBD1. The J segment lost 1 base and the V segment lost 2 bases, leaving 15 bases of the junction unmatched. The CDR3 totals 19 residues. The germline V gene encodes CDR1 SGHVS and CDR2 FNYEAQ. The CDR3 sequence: CASSLFGRGRGGANTEAFF. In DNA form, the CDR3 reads TGTGCCAGCAGCTTATTTGGCAGGGGGCGAGGGGGCGCGAACACTGAAGCTTTCTTT.

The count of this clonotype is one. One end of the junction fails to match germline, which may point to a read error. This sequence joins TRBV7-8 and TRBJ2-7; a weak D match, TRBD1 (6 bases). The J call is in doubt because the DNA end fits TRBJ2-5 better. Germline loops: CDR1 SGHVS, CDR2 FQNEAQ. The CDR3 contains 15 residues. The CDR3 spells CAGSLWTDSGETQYF. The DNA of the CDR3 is TGTGCCGGCAGCCTTTGGACAGACTCTGGGGAGACCCAGTACTTC.

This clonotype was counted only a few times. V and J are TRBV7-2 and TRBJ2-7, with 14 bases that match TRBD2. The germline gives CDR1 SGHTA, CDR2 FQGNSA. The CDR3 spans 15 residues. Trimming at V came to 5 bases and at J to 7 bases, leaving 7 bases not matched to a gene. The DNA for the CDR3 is TGTGCCAGCAGCCTCAGACTAGCGGGAGGGGGGGAGCAGTACTTC. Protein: CASSLRLAGGGEQYF.

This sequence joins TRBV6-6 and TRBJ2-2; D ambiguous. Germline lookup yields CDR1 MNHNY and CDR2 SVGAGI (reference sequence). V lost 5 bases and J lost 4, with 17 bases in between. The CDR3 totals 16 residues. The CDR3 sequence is CASSPGEGLGTGELFF. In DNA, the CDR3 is TGTGCCAGCAGTCCAGGAGAAGGTCTGGGCACCGGGGAGCTGTTTTTT.

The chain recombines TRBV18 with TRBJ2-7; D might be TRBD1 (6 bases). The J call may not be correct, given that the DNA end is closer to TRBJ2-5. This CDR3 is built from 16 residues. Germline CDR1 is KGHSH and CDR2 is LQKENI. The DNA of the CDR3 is TGTGCCAGCTCACCACTCCTAGGACAGAGGAAAGAGACCCAGTACTTC. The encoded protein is CASSPLLGQRKETQYF.

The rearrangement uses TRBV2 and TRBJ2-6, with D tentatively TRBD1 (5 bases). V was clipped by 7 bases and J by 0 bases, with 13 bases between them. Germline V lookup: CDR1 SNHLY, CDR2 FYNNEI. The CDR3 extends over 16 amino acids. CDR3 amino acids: CASTTDKFSGANVLTF. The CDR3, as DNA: TGTGCCAGCACCACGGACAAATTCTCTGGGGCCAACGTCCTGACTTTC.

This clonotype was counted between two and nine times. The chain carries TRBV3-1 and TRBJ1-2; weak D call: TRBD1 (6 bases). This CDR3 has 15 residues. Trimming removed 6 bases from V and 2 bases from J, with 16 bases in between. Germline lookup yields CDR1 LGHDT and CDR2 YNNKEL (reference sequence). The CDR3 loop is CASRPTVQGNYGYTF. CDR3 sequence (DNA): TGTGCCAGCAGACCTACCGTACAGGGCAACTATGGCTACACCTTC.

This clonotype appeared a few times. The CDR3 DNA is TGTGCCAGCAGGAAGTGGGGGGGGGAAGATACGCAGTATTTT. Amino acid sequence: CASRKWGGEDTQYF. J is TRBJ2-3 and V is TRBV13; 7 nucleotides agree with TRBD2. Trimming at V came to 6 bases and at J to 5 bases, leaving 8 bases not matched to a gene. There are 14 residues in the CDR3. Germline CDR1 reads PRHDT; CDR2 reads FYEKMQ (reference sequence).

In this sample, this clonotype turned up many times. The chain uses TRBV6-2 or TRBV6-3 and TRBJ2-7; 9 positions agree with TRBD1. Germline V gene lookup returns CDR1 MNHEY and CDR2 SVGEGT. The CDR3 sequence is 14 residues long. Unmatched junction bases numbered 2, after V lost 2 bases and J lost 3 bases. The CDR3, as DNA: TGTGCCAGCAGTTACCGGGGACAGGGCTACGAGCAGTACTTC. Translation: CASSYRGQGYEQYF.

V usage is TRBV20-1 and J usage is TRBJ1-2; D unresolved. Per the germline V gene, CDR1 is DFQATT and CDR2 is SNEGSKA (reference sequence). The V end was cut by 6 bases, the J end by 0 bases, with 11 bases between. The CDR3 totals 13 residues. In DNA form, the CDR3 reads TGCAGTGCCCAGAATTCCTCTAACTATGGCTACACCTTC. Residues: CSAQNSSNYGYTF.

CDR3 region: CASASGELFF. CDR3 nucleotides: TGTGCTAGTGCTTCGGGGGAGCTGTTTTTT. This sequence joins TRBV12-5 and TRBJ2-2; D is uncertain. Trimming took off 7 bases at V and 8 bases at J, with 5 bases between the two ends. The length of the CDR3 is 10 residues. The germline gives CDR1 LGHNT, CDR2 FRNRAP.

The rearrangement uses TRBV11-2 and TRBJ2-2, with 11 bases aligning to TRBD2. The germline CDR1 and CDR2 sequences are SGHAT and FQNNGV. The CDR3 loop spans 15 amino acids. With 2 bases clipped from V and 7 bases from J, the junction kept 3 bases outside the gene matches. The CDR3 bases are TGTGCCAGCAGCTTAACTAGCGGGGGTCTCGGGGAGCTGTTTTTT. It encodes CASSLTSGGLGELFF.

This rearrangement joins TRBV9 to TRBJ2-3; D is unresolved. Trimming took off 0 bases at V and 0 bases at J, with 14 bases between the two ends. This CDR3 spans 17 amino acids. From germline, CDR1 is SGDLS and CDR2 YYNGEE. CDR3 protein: CASSVDPGAASTDTQYF. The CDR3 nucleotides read TGTGCCAGCAGCGTAGATCCCGGCGCAGCTAGCACAGATACGCAGTATTTT.

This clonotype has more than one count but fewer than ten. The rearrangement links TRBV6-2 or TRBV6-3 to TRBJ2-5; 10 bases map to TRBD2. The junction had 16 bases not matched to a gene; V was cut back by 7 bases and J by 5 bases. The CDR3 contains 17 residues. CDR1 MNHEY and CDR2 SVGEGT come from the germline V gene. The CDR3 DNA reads TGTGCCAGCACAAAGTTTCCTAGCGGGAGACGGGGTGAGACCCAGTACTTC. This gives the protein CASTKFPSGRRGETQYF.